Detailed here is one T cell receptor beta chain. Its target is unknown. These data come from a study of CD8+CD57+ T cells in acquired aplastic anemia. Study overall: Sorted CD4+ and CD8+ cells gave a mean 3.2 ug DNA, range about 0.19 to 27.4 ug. Study-wide findings and caveats: No significant patient-versus-control difference appeared in CD8+ Simpson's diversity. A set of about 28 CD8+ CDR3 sequences was shared between patients and controls, and these sequences appeared highly expressed in patients.

Germline V gives CDR1 SGHVS, CDR2 FQNEAQ. The CDR3 is made up of 13 amino acids. The V gene lost 5 bases and the J gene lost 10 bases, with 15 bases spanning the gap. The use of genomic DNA as template underpinned the TCR beta VDJ and CDR3 profiling. TCRdb reprocessed the reads with MiXCR, giving one entry per CDR3 protein. The sample shows 150,000 to 200,000 distinct CDR3 sequences, under 55% of them seen only once. Those patients picked for sequencing had displayed CD8+CD57+ cell expansion on flow cytometry. Blood samples were obtained from patients who had received no prior therapy. The TCR was taken from a human donor with aplastic anemia. The chain employs TRBV7-8 and TRBJ2-1; D gene unclear. Sample: sorted CD4+, CD8+, or CD8+CD57+ T cells (not recorded which) from PBMCs. CDR3 nucleotide sequence: TGTGCCAGCAGCAACCCCCAATTTGAAGAGCAGTTCTTC. Translation gives CASSNPQFEEQFF.